This T cell receptor (beta chain) was recovered during a study of regulatory T cells in long-lasting Graves disease. Study-level results: Small sample size may have lowered accuracy.

Turning to this clonotype: No antigen is known for it.

The ends were cut back, 4 bases at V and 10 bases at J, with 17 bases in the middle. Germline CDR1 is SGHDT and CDR2 is YYEEEE. The CDR3 loop spans 13 amino acids. Investigators prepared the TCR beta libraries by applying iRepertoire HTBI primers and Arm-PCR of CDR3 regions. Per the study methods: Across all samples, 62 TRBV segments and 15 or so TRBJ segments were identified. MiXCR was run by TCRdb on the multiplex PCR reads, yielding one entry per CDR3 protein. Here the V and J calls rest on TCRdb's processing, not on the authors' analysis. Of 300,000 to 400,000 distinct CDR3 sequences in the sample, around 17% are singletons; the top ten hold roughly 27%. Time point noted: newly diagnosed GD, antithyroid drugs for less than 3 months. Following extraction of RNA from PBMCs, that RNA was used to make the TCR library. This same sample was also taken into another study, of T cells in Graves' hyperthyroidism and ophthalmopathy. That publication notes: HTBI primers drove first-round RT-PCR of the TCR CDR3.

This receptor was taken from a man between 40 and 49 years old with Graves disease. This specimen consisted of peripheral blood mononuclear cells (PBMCs), obtained at new diagnosis, from a patient treated with antithyroid drugs. V gene TRBV5-6 combines with J gene TRBJ1-1; maybe TRBD1 (5 bases). As DNA, the CDR3 is TGTGCCAGCAGCATGGGACCCGACCGGGGAGCTTTCTTT. This codes for CASSMGPDRGAFF.